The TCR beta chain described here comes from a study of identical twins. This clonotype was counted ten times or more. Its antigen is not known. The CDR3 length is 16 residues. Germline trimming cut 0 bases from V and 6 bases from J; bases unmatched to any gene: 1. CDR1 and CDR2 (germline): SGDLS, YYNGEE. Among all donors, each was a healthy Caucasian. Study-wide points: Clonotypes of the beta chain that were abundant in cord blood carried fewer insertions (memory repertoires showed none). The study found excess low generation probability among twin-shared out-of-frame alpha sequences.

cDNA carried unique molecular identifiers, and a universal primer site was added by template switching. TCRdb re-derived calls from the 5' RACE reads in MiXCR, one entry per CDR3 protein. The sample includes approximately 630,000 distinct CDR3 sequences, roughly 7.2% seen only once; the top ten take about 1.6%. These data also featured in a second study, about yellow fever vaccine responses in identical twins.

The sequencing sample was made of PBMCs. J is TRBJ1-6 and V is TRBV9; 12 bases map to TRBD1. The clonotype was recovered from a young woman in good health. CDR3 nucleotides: TGTGCCAGCAGCGTAGGGGACAGGGGGCCTAATTCACCCCTCCACTTT. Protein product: CASSVGDRGPNSPLHF.